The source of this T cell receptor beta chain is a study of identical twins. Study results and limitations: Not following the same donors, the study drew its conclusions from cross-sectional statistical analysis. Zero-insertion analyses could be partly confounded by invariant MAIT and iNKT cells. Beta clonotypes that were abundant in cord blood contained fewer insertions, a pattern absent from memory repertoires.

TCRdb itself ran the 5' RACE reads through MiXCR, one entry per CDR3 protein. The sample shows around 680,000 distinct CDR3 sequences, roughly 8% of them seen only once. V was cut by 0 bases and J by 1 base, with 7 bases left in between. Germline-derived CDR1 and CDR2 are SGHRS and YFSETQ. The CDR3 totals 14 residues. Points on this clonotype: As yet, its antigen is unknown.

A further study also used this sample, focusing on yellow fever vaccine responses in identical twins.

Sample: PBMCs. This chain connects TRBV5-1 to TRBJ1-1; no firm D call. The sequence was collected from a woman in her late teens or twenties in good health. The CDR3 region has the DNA TGCGCCAGCAGCTTGGAATGGGGGAACACTGAAGCTTTCTTT. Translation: CASSLEWGNTEAFF. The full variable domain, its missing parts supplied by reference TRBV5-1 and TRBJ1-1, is KAGVTQTPRYLIKTRGQQVTLSCSPISGHRSVSWYQQTPGQGLQFLFEYFSETQRNKGNFPGRFSGRQFSNSRSEMNVSTLELGDSALYLCASSLEWGNTEAFFGQGTRLTVV.